A selection of T cell receptor beta chains follows, all from one sample in a study of Ad26.COV2.S vaccination and SARS-CoV-2 variants. Using immunoSEQ multiplex PCR, the repertoire was profiled, and TCRdb retains in-frame clones only, with some absent. This sample has about 680,000 clones, with roughly 90% found just once. The source material was peripheral blood, sampled in a trial of Ad26.COV2.S vaccine versus placebo. The receptors originated from a person between 18 and 60 years old who received the Ad26.COV2.S COVID-19 vaccine or a placebo. Each CDR3 is given with its conserved first and last residue. Fields, in order: J gene, D gene, clone size, V gene, CDR3 DNA, CDR3 protein. The D gene is left open where the match is weak. The size field is filled for only some rows; it gives once, few, many or a size class.

j_call: TRBJ2-1; d_call: TRBD2; clone_size: once; v_call: TRBV11-2; cdr3_nt: TGTGCCAGCAGCTTTAGCACCGGGACTAGCGGTTACAATGAGCAGTTCTTC; cdr3_aa: CASSFSTGTSGYNEQFF
j_call: TRBJ2-3; d_call: NA; clone_size: NA; v_call: TRBV24-1; cdr3_nt: TGTGCCACCAGTGGCGCGGAAGGCACATATACGCAGTATTTT; cdr3_aa: CATSGAEGTYTQYF
j_call: TRBJ1-3; d_call: NA; clone_size: NA; v_call: TRBV10-3; cdr3_nt: TGTGCCATCAGTGCAGGGCCAGGGGACTCTGGAAACACCATATATTTT; cdr3_aa: CAISAGPGDSGNTIYF
j_call: TRBJ2-1; d_call: TRBD1; clone_size: NA; v_call: TRBV18; cdr3_nt: TGTGCCAGCTCATCCCGGGACAGTGGCAATGAGCAGTTCTTC; cdr3_aa: CASSSRDSGNEQFF
j_call: TRBJ2-7; d_call: TRBD2; clone_size: NA; v_call: TRBV28; cdr3_nt: TGTGCCAGCAGTTCCCTAGCGGGAGGCTGGGGGTACGAGCAGTACTTC; cdr3_aa: CASSSLAGGWGYEQYF
j_call: TRBJ2-1; d_call: NA; clone_size: NA; v_call: TRBV19; cdr3_nt: TGTGCCAGTAGCCCCACCCACTCCTACAATGAGCAGTTCTTC; cdr3_aa: CASSPTHSYNEQFF
j_call: TRBJ2-3; d_call: TRBD1; clone_size: NA; v_call: TRBV18; cdr3_nt: TGTGCCAGCTCACCGGTAATGACAGGGTCGCACGGGGCAGATACGCAGTATTTT; cdr3_aa: CASSPVMTGSHGADTQYF
j_call: TRBJ2-2; d_call: NA; clone_size: NA; v_call: TRBV19; cdr3_nt: TGTGCCAGTAGTATGCCAGGGGACACCGGGGAGCTGTTTTTT; cdr3_aa: CASSMPGDTGELFF
j_call: TRBJ2-5; d_call: TRBD1; clone_size: NA; v_call: TRBV24-1; cdr3_nt: TGTGCCACCAGTGATGGGACAGGAGGGGGGGAGACCCAGTACTTC; cdr3_aa: CATSDGTGGGETQYF
j_call: TRBJ2-1; d_call: TRBD2; clone_size: few; v_call: TRBV7-2; cdr3_nt: TGTGCCAGCAGCCCTAGCCCTAGCGGGAGGTACAATGAGCAGTTCTTC; cdr3_aa: CASSPSPSGRYNEQFF
j_call: TRBJ2-3; d_call: NA; clone_size: NA; v_call: TRBV24-1; cdr3_nt: TGTGCCACCAGTGATTTATGGGACGGTGACACAGATACGCAGTATTTT; cdr3_aa: CATSDLWDGDTDTQYF